A selection of T cell receptor beta chains follows, all from one sample in a study of T cell responses to AZD1222 COVID-19 vaccine. Using immunoSEQ multiplex PCR, the repertoire was profiled, and TCRdb retains in-frame clones only, with some absent. The sample records 35,000 or so clones, approximately 91% being singletons. Here the sequenced sample was peripheral blood, taken on day 0 of AZD1222 vaccination. Receptor source: an adult in good health. The CDR3 runs from the conserved cysteine through the conserved F or W. Each record gives: J gene, D gene, clone size, V gene, CDR3 DNA, CDR3 protein. D genes are given only for firm matches. Clone sizes are given selectively: once, few, many, or a class where the clone is expanded.

j_call: TRBJ1-1
d_call: .
clone_size: .
v_call: TRBV19
cdr3_nt: TGTGCCAGTAGTATCGGCAGGGGCATGAACACTGAAGCTTTCTTT
cdr3_aa: CASSIGRGMNTEAFF

j_call: TRBJ2-3
d_call: .
clone_size: .
v_call: TRBV11-2
cdr3_nt: TGTGCCAGCAGCCTTGCTGGCACAGATACGCAGTATTTT
cdr3_aa: CASSLAGTDTQYF

j_call: TRBJ1-1
d_call: .
clone_size: .
v_call: TRBV5-1
cdr3_nt: TGCGCCAGCAGCTTGGCCGGCCCGAACACTGAAGCTTTCTTT
cdr3_aa: CASSLAGPNTEAFF

j_call: TRBJ2-7
d_call: TRBD1
clone_size: once
v_call: TRBV14
cdr3_nt: TGTGCCAGCAGTCAAGGGGGACAGGGGACTAGCTCCTACGAGCAGTACTTC
cdr3_aa: CASSQGGQGTSSYEQYF

j_call: TRBJ2-1
d_call: .
clone_size: .
v_call: TRBV3-1/TRBV3-2
cdr3_nt: TGTGCCAGCAGCCCGGTAAATGTTGGTGAGCAGTTCTTC
cdr3_aa: CASSPVNVGEQFF

j_call: TRBJ2-3
d_call: TRBD2
clone_size: .
v_call: TRBV6-4
cdr3_nt: TGTGCCAGCAGTGCCGGGACTAGCGGCACAGATACGCAGTATTTT
cdr3_aa: CASSAGTSGTDTQYF

j_call: TRBJ1-2
d_call: .
clone_size: .
v_call: TRBV7-9
cdr3_nt: TGTGCCAGCAGCTTAAGCGTAAACTATGGCTACACCTTC
cdr3_aa: CASSLSVNYGYTF

j_call: TRBJ1-1
d_call: TRBD1
clone_size: .
v_call: TRBV5-1
cdr3_nt: TGCGCCAGCAGCTTGGGCCTTAGGACAGGGGGCGAGTACACTGAAGCTTTCTTT
cdr3_aa: CASSLGLRTGGEYTEAFF

j_call: TRBJ2-1
d_call: .
clone_size: .
v_call: TRBV14
cdr3_nt: TGTGCCAGCAGCCTAGGGACGCCCGGGGAGCAGTTCTTC
cdr3_aa: CASSLGTPGEQFF

j_call: TRBJ2-7
d_call: .
clone_size: .
v_call: TRBV11-3
cdr3_nt: TGTGCCAGCAGCTTAGGGGCGGGCTCCTACGAGCAGTACTTC
cdr3_aa: CASSLGAGSYEQYF

j_call: TRBJ2-3
d_call: .
clone_size: once
v_call: TRBV6-5
cdr3_nt: TGTGCCAGCAGGCCCTCCGGGACTCTTTCGGATACGCAGTATTTT
cdr3_aa: CASRPSGTLSDTQYF

j_call: TRBJ2-7
d_call: TRBD1
clone_size: once
v_call: TRBV9
cdr3_nt: TGTGCCAGCAGCGAGGGGGCGGAGATCTACGAGCAGTACTTC
cdr3_aa: CASSEGAEIYEQYF

j_call: TRBJ1-3
d_call: .
clone_size: .
v_call: TRBV5-1
cdr3_nt: TGCGCCAGCAGCGGGAACAGGTTCCGGAGTGGAAACACCATATATTTT
cdr3_aa: CASSGNRFRSGNTIYF

j_call: TRBJ2-1
d_call: TRBD2
clone_size: .
v_call: TRBV6-2/TRBV6-3
cdr3_nt: TGTGCCAGCAGTAAACCGGGACTAGCGGCGGATGAGCAGTTCTTC
cdr3_aa: CASSKPGLAADEQFF

j_call: TRBJ2-2
d_call: .
clone_size: .
v_call: TRBV11-3
cdr3_nt: TGTGCCAGCAGCCACACAGGGACACGCGGCACCGGGGAGCTGTTTTTT
cdr3_aa: CASSHTGTRGTGELFF

j_call: TRBJ2-2
d_call: .
clone_size: .
v_call: TRBV2
cdr3_nt: TGTGCCAGCAGTACCCAGGGCCCCGGGGAGCTGTTTTTT
cdr3_aa: CASSTQGPGELFF